This TCR beta chain was profiled in a study of tumor and adjacent non-tumor tissue in lung cancer. Study context: Histology: under 15 adenocarcinoma, a couple of squamous cell carcinoma, 1 small cell lung cancer.

General study results and limits: Compared with tumor, normal lung showed significantly lower TCR diversity. Higher tumor TCR diversity was associated with shorter survival.

The template was RNA from unsorted bulk tissue. More than 3 cm separated this lung sample from the edge of the tumor. Donors were chemotherapy-naive, newly diagnosed lung cancer surgical patients in China, August–November 2014. With V trimmed by 6 bases and J by 4 bases, 10 bases remained unmatched. The CDR3 loop spans 15 amino acids. Looked up from germline, CDR1 is MDHEN and CDR2 is SYDVKM. The library came from three nested PCR rounds adapted from ARM-PCR protocols. One entry per CDR3 protein results from TCRdb running MiXCR on the multiplex PCR reads. The sample consists of 65,000 to 85,000 distinct CDR3 sequences, around 82% of them appearing once. This clonotype was seen ten or more times. The antigen is undetermined.

The sequencing sample was made of distant non-tumor lung tissue. This TCR came from a man between 60 and 70 years old with non-small cell lung cancer. The rearrangement links TRBV28 to TRBJ2-3, with 7 bases lining up with TRBD1. The CDR3 DNA reads TGTGCCAGCAGCCAGGAGACAGGGCGCCCAGATACGCAGTATTTT. It codes for CASSQETGRPDTQYF.